This section outlines one T cell receptor beta chain sequence together with its context. The PCR made use of 60 Vbeta and 13 Jbeta primers. Here immunoSEQ multiplex PCR was the method, and the copy in TCRdb shows in-frame clones only, minus some. The sample lists 95,000 to 150,000 clones; about 76% were seen once. The data stem from a study of cytomegalovirus exposure and HLA in healthy donors. CDR1 is MDHEN and CDR2 is SYDVKM in the germline V gene. Unmatched junction bases numbered 4, after V lost 4 bases and J lost 2 bases. This CDR3 is built from 15 residues. Sequencing was done on a sample of PBMCs. This chain links TRBV28 with TRBJ2-7, with 11 bases matching TRBD2. The receptor's source is a woman in her forties in good health and CMV-seronegative. The CDR3 here is CASSSSGRPTYEQYF. The CDR3, as DNA: TGTGCCAGCAGTTCTAGCGGGAGGCCAACCTACGAGCAGTACTTC.